The rows below give T cell receptor beta chains drawn from one sample of a study of cytomegalovirus exposure and HLA in healthy donors. The data were produced by immunoSEQ multiplex PCR, yet TCRdb's version contains in-frame clones alone and is incomplete. The repertoire holds 200,000 or so clones, with 83% as singletons. Sequenced sample: PBMCs. The receptors were sampled from a girl between 10 and 17 years old in good health and CMV-seronegative. CDR3s leave out the opening cysteine and the closing phenylalanine or tryptophan.

TRBV30	12	TRBJ2-1	AWGRGGFDNEQF
TRBV5-5	12	TRBJ1-2	ASSSGYVSYGYT
TRBV7-9	13	TRBJ2-2	ASSYPPGYTGELF
TRBV19	12	TRBJ2-1	ASTREGAYNEQF
TRBV4-3	15	TRBJ2-7	ASSQEGGGLVTYEQY
TRBV6-6	12	TRBJ1-1	ASSSDRANTEAF
TRBV4-1	11	TRBJ1-1	ASGDRANTEAF
TRBV7-3	15	TRBJ2-1	ASSLTPSGYSYNEQF
TRBV5-1	13	TRBJ1-2	ASSLRQDINYGYT
TRBV19	10	TRBJ1-1	ASAPSTGGFF
TRBV29-1	10	TRBJ2-7	SVEITAYEQY
TRBV18	15	TRBJ1-6	ASSPRGRGSYNSPLH
TRBV27	14	TRBJ2-3	ASSPSLQGIADTQY